The 30 T cell receptor beta chains reported below all come from one sample, sequenced in a study of a mutant IDH1 vaccine in newly diagnosed glioma. Method: immunoSEQ multiplex PCR; TCRdb's copy keeps in-frame clones and lacks some. The data contain about 68,000 clones, 84% of them singletons. The antigens these receptors bind are not known. The time point: week 35, safety follow-up. It was 300 ug of mutant IDH1 20-mer peptide that made up each vaccine dose, given with topical imiquimod. Sequences were derived from PBMCs, sampled from a glioma patient whose treatment included an IDH1 peptide vaccine. The receptors were gathered from a man aged 18 to 30 with glioma.

This rearrangement joins TRBV25-1 to TRBJ1-1; D not certain. V was cut by 5 bases and J by 11 bases, with 12 bases left in between. Per the germline V gene, CDR1 is MGHDK and CDR2 is SYGVNS. The CDR3 is made up of 11 amino acids. The CDR3 region has the DNA TGTGCCAGCAGTAGAGGGCCTGGGGCTTTCTTT. It codes for CASSRGPGAFF.

The table lists this clone with a few counts. The rearrangement joins TRBV28 to TRBJ2-1; 10 nucleotides align to TRBD1. Germline loops: CDR1 MDHEN, CDR2 SYDVKM. V lost 8 bases and J lost 6; bases outside the gene matches: 19. This CDR3 contains 18 residues. CDR3 sequence: CASGSTLAPRTGGNEQFF. In DNA form, the CDR3 reads TGTGCCAGCGGTTCAACTCTCGCCCCACGGACAGGGGGCAATGAGCAGTTCTTC.

The chain joins TRBV28 to TRBJ1-5; D gene uncertain. V was cut by 4 bases and J by 7 bases, with 11 bases left in between. The CDR3 is 13 residues long. Germline V gene sequence: CDR1 MDHEN, CDR2 SYDVKM. For the CDR3, the DNA is TGTGCCAGCAGTTCGCATCACCCCCAGCCCCAGCATTTT. Translation gives CASSSHHPQPQHF.

The CDR3 DNA is TGTGCCAGCAGCCCCATCTCTAGCGGGAGAAGCTACAATGAGCAGTTCTTC. Amino acids: CASSPISSGRSYNEQFF. The rearrangement links TRBV7-2 to TRBJ2-1; 10 bases match TRBD2. In germline, CDR1 is SGHTA, CDR2 FQGNSA. V shed 5 bases and J 3 bases; nucleotides not matched to a gene: 10. The CDR3 length is 17 residues.

CDR3 coding DNA: TGTGCCAGCAGTGAAGGGGGGTACAATCAGCCCCAGCATTTT. Protein product: CASSEGGYNQPQHF. The chain is built from TRBV6-1 and TRBJ1-5, with D possibly being TRBD1 (5 bases). Trimming took 1 base from V and 3 from J, leaving 7 bases between them. Germline assignment: CDR1 MNHNS and CDR2 SASEGT. The CDR3 totals 14 residues.

In its sample, this clone was seen a few times. V is TRBV30 and J is TRBJ1-5; D gene unclear. From germline, CDR1 is GTSNPN and CDR2 SVGIG (reference sequence). The CDR3 consists of 13 residues. The ends were cut back, 5 bases at V and 0 bases at J, with 8 bases in the middle. The CDR3 here is CAWAGDSNQPQHF. DNA of the CDR3: TGTGCCTGGGCTGGAGATAGCAATCAGCCCCAGCATTTT.

This chain links TRBV7-2 with TRBJ1-1, with 7 bases aligning to TRBD1. The trim removed 5 bases at V and 4 bases at J, leaving 13 bases unmatched. Germline V gene lookup returns CDR1 SGHTA and CDR2 FQGNSA. This CDR3 has 16 amino acids. CDR3 DNA: TGTGCCAGCAGCCTGGGACAGCCGGGGTCTAGCACTGAAGCTTTCTTT. Translation gives CASSLGQPGSSTEAFF.

The CDR3 bases are TGTGCCAGCAAAATAGATTTTTCGACTGAAGCTTTCTTT. Amino acid sequence: CASKIDFSTEAFF. The chain has TRBV27 and TRBJ1-1; D unresolved. The CDR3 consists of 13 residues. The ends were cut back, 7 bases at V and 5 bases at J, with 14 bases in the middle. Germline CDR1 MNHEY, CDR2 SMNVEV (reference sequence).

V and J are TRBV6-4 and TRBJ2-1; the D gene is possibly TRBD1 (7 bases). Germline CDR1 reads MRHNA; CDR2 reads SNTAGT. This CDR3 region has 15 residues. V gave up 2 bases and J gave up 5 bases, with 13 bases separating them. DNA for the CDR3: TGTGCCAGCAGTGACAGGGCAGGGGGGAACAATGAGCAGTTCTTC. Translating it yields CASSDRAGGNNEQFF.

The chain is built from TRBV7-2 and TRBJ1-3; 9 nucleotides agree with TRBD1. The CDR3 spans 18 residues. CDR1 SGHTA and CDR2 FQGNSA come from the germline V gene. The ends lost 4 bases at V and 4 bases at J; junction bases unmatched: 14. The CDR3 is CASSSNPPGQGIGNTIYF. CDR3 nucleotides: TGTGCCAGCAGCTCGAACCCACCGGGACAGGGAATAGGAAACACCATATATTTT.

The chain employs TRBV6-1 and TRBJ1-2, with TRBD1 as a possible D gene (6 bases). Per germline, CDR1 MNHNS and CDR2 SASEGT. The V and J ends lost 0 bases and 5 bases respectively, with 16 bases between them. This CDR3 is 16 amino acids long. The CDR3 DNA reads as TGTGCCAGCAGTGAAGCGGCTTGGGGAGGGGGTTATGGCTACACCTTC. Translation: CASSEAAWGGGYGYTF.

The CDR3 nucleotides are TGCGCCAGCAGCTTGTTTCTCAGGGGCACCGGGGAGCTGTTTTTT. It is translated as CASSLFLRGTGELFF. This chain uses TRBV5-1 with TRBJ2-2; maybe TRBD1 (6 bases). Germline V CDR1 and CDR2: SGHRS, YFSETQ. Trimming took off 1 base at V and 4 bases at J, with 11 bases between the two ends. This CDR3 has 15 amino acids.

V is TRBV27 and J is TRBJ2-2; the D gene is possibly TRBD2 (6 bases). This CDR3 has 14 residues. Germline V gives CDR1 MNHEY, CDR2 SMNVEV (reference sequence). V lost 3 bases and J 6 bases, leaving 11 bases between the germline ends. The CDR3 DNA is TGTGCCAGCAGTTTTTTCGGGAGTTCCGGGGAGCTGTTTTTT. Amino acids: CASSFFGSSGELFF.

V is TRBV7-9 and J is TRBJ1-2, with D perhaps TRBD1 (6 bases). The CDR3 is made up of 13 amino acids. With 10 bases removed from V and 1 base from J, the gap between germline ends came to 13 bases. CDR1 and CDR2 (germline): SEHNR, FQNEAQ (reference sequence). The DNA of the CDR3 is TGTGCCACCCAGGGGATCGTTAACTATGGCTACACCTTC. Translating it yields CATQGIVNYGYTF.

The J gene is TRBJ2-5, the V gene TRBV7-9, with 8 bases lining up with TRBD1. The germline V gene has CDR1 SEHNR and CDR2 FQNEAQ (reference sequence). CDR3 length equals 14 residues. J lost 3 bases, V lost 4 bases, and 4 bases had no gene match. The CDR3 nucleotides are TGTGCCAGCAGCTCAGGACAGGGAGAAGAGACCCAGTACTTC. Residues: CASSSGQGEETQYF.

This rearrangement joins TRBV27 to TRBJ2-7; 8 bases are a match to TRBD1. V gave up 2 bases and J gave up 2 bases; unmatched junction bases: 2. Germline V gene lookup returns CDR1 MNHEY and CDR2 SMNVEV (reference sequence). The CDR3 sequence is 14 residues long. In DNA form, the CDR3 reads TGTGCCAGCAGTTTAAGGGACAGGACCTACGAGCAGTACTTC. It translates to CASSLRDRTYEQYF.

The J gene is TRBJ2-7, the V gene TRBV7-6; 7 bases line up with TRBD1. The CDR3 consists of 15 residues. The V gene end was trimmed by 1 base and the J gene end by 4 bases; junction bases not matched to a gene: 7. Germline V gene lookup returns CDR1 SGHVS and CDR2 FNYEAQ. DNA of the CDR3: TGTGCCAGCAGCTTAGTGCCGGCAGGGGGATACGAGCAGTACTTC. It codes for CASSLVPAGGYEQYF.

The V call is TRBV4-3, the J call TRBJ1-4; D remains unclear. Between the trimmed V and J ends, which lost 1 base and 0 bases, there was a span of 6 bases. CDR3 size: 15 residues. CDR1 is LGHNA and CDR2 is YSLEER in the germline V gene. CDR3 protein: CASSQAPTTNEKLFF. The CDR3, as DNA: TGCGCCAGCAGCCAAGCTCCCACAACTAATGAAAAACTGTTTTTT.

The J gene is TRBJ1-1, the V gene TRBV7-9, with unresolved D. V was clipped by 5 bases and J by 3 bases, with 10 bases between them. Germline V gene sequence: CDR1 SEHNR, CDR2 FQNEAQ (reference sequence). This CDR3 has 13 amino acids. The CDR3 here is CASSPSIYTEAFF. CDR3 DNA: TGTGCCAGCAGCCCGTCGATATACACTGAAGCTTTCTTT.

This clone was observed a handful of times. The gene calls are TRBV7-9 and TRBJ1-5; D is unresolved. This CDR3 comprises 16 residues. V lost 5 bases, J lost 0 bases, and 14 bases lay in between. CDR1 SEHNR and CDR2 FQNEAQ come from the germline V gene (reference sequence). The CDR3 spells CASSPRTWDSNQPQHF. CDR3 nucleotide sequence: TGTGCCAGCAGCCCCAGGACTTGGGATAGCAATCAGCCCCAGCATTTT.

The chain recombines TRBV4-3 with TRBJ2-5; 8 bases are a match to TRBD1. CDR3 size: 16 residues. V was clipped by 0 bases and J by 5 bases; unmatched bases: 8. Per the germline V gene, CDR1 is LGHNA and CDR2 is YSLEER. For the CDR3, the DNA is TGCGCCAGCAGCCAAGATGCAGGACAGGGATCGGAGACCCAGTACTTC. This translates into CASSQDAGQGSETQYF.

The chain has TRBV19 and TRBJ1-2; D possibly corresponds to TRBD1 (5 bases). This CDR3 comprises 13 residues. Trimming shortened V by 5 bases and J by 3 bases, and 10 bases separated the two germline ends. Germline CDR1 LNHDA, CDR2 SQIVND (reference sequence). The CDR3 loop is CASSVGHYYGYTF. Here the CDR3 DNA reads TGTGCCAGTAGTGTCGGACACTACTATGGCTACACCTTC.

The rearrangement uses TRBV2 and TRBJ1-1; the D gene is possibly TRBD1 (5 bases). The CDR3 totals 12 residues. V was trimmed by 6 bases and J by 7 bases, leaving 12 bases between them. Germline values: CDR1 SNHLY, CDR2 FYNNEI. CDR3 nucleotide sequence: TGTGCCAGCAGGGCGGACAACCTTGAAGCTTTCTTT. Translation gives CASRADNLEAFF.

This chain joins TRBV2 and TRBJ2-7; 9 bases line up with TRBD1. The CDR3 covers 11 residues. Losses at the gene ends were 9 bases for V and 7 bases for J; bases not matched to a gene: 4. Germline V gene sequence: CDR1 SNHLY, CDR2 FYNNEI. The CDR3 DNA sequence: TGTGCCAGGGGGACAGGGTTTGAGCAGTACTTC. Amino acids: CARGTGFEQYF.

This sequence joins TRBV6-1 and TRBJ1-2, with D perhaps TRBD1 (5 bases). The ends were cut back, 3 bases at V and 3 bases at J, with 20 bases in the middle. CDR1 and CDR2 (germline): MNHNS, SASEGT. The CDR3 is 17 amino acids. As DNA, the CDR3 is TGTGCCAGCAGTGATAAGGACCGGGGCGAAGGATACTATGGCTACACCTTC. Translating gives CASSDKDRGEGYYGYTF.

The chain links TRBV7-2 to TRBJ1-4; D remains unclear. Germline V gene data show CDR1 as SGHTA and CDR2 as FQGNSA. The CDR3 extends over 18 amino acids. V was cut by 1 base and J by 0 bases, with 15 bases left in between. The CDR3 loop is CASSLEVSRPATNEKLFF. CDR3 bases: TGTGCCAGCAGCTTAGAAGTCTCCCGGCCAGCAACTAATGAAAAACTGTTTTTT.

The chain carries TRBV4-3 and TRBJ2-6; the match to TRBD1 covers 10 bases. The V gene's germline CDR1 is LGHNA and CDR2 YSLEER. The CDR3 extends over 18 amino acids. Unmatched junction bases numbered 9, after V lost 4 bases and J lost 3 bases. The CDR3, as DNA: TGCGCCAGCAGCCTTGGGACAGGGGTAGGAGGTGGGGCCAACGTCCTGACTTTC. This gives the protein CASSLGTGVGGGANVLTF.

This sequence joins TRBV4-1 and TRBJ1-3; a possible D gene is TRBD1 (5 bases). This CDR3 comprises 16 residues. Germline CDR1 MGHRA, CDR2 YSYEKL. Trimming pared 0 bases from V and 2 bases from J, leaving 11 bases between. CDR3 sequence reads: CASSQDSGGAGNTIYF. The CDR3 DNA reads as TGCGCCAGCAGCCAAGATAGCGGAGGGGCTGGAAACACCATATATTTT.

The chain couples TRBV11-2 to TRBJ2-4; D is ambiguous. The CDR3 extends over 16 amino acids. The V end lost 4 bases, the J end lost 0 bases, and 13 bases lay between the germline ends. Germline loops: CDR1 SGHAT, CDR2 FQNNGV. CDR3 DNA sequence: TGTGCCAGCAGCTCGAGATTGGAATTAGCCAAAAACATTCAGTACTTC. This codes for CASSSRLELAKNIQYF.

The V gene is TRBV27, the J gene TRBJ2-3; D remains unclear. V lost 2 bases and J lost 4, with 7 bases in between. This CDR3 is built from 13 residues. The V gene's germline CDR1 is MNHEY and CDR2 SMNVEV (reference sequence). The CDR3 is CASSLGLADTQYF. The CDR3 region has the DNA TGTGCCAGCAGTTTAGGCCTGGCAGATACGCAGTATTTT.